The 2 T cell receptor beta chains listed next were all sequenced from one sample in a study of beta chain features in type 1 diabetes. The isolated RNA, all of it, was reverse transcribed, so expressed TCRB transcripts were what got sequenced. Measured with immunoSEQ multiplex PCR; TCRdb has only the in-frame clones, and not every one. Here the sample spans roughly 230,000 clones, about 10% being singletons. Sequenced sample: naive CD4+ T cells from blood. All receptors derive from a woman between 18 and 30 years old in good health.

The chain combines TRBV10-3 with TRBJ2-2; D possibly corresponds to TRBD2 (5 bases). CDR1 ENHRY and CDR2 SYGVKD come from the germline V gene. The CDR3 length is 16 residues. V was trimmed by 0 bases and J by 0 bases, leaving 8 bases between them. The DNA of the CDR3 is TGTGCCATCAGTGAGTCAACCGGGGCGAACACCGGGGAGCTGTTTTTT. Its protein is CAISESTGANTGELFF.

This clone was observed a handful of times. The chain employs TRBV7-9 and TRBJ1-3; D is possibly TRBD1 (6 bases). The CDR3 runs 15 residues. Trimming removed 4 bases from V and 2 bases from J, with 12 bases in between. Germline V CDR1 and CDR2: SEHNR, FQNEAQ (reference sequence). CDR3 residues: CASSSITGTGNTIYF. DNA of the CDR3: TGTGCCAGCAGCTCCATCACAGGGACTGGAAACACCATATATTTT.